A selection of T cell receptor beta chains follows, all from one sample in a study of shared clonotypes between healthy human individuals. Clones were read by immunoSEQ multiplex PCR, and TCRdb kept only the in-frame ones, dropping some. The table includes over a million clones, around 78% detected once. Specimen: memory CD4+ T cells from PBMCs. The origin of the receptors is a man aged 18-30 years in good health. Some clones in this sample may be carry-over from other donors' samples. Each CDR3 is given with its conserved first and last residue. For some rows the clone size is stated as once, few or many, or as a class when expanded; others skip it.

clone_size	j_call	v_call	cdr3_aa
.	TRBJ2-7	TRBV7-2	CASSLGDRPNPNYF
.	TRBJ1-5	TRBV5-1	CASSALGQPNQPQHF
.	TRBJ1-4	TRBV5-5	CASSPGWTNEKLFF
.	TRBJ2-2	TRBV5-1	CASSPGTETGELFF
once	TRBJ2-5	TRBV6-5	CASSYPSSSGSKTQYF
.	TRBJ2-1	TRBV7-9	CASGEHHEQFF
.	TRBJ2-7	TRBV28	CASSSPRSTLSYEQYF
.	TRBJ2-7	TRBV28	CASSFDTIGTATYEQYF
few	TRBJ2-2	TRBV4-3	CASSQEVKGGTGELFF
.	TRBJ2-7	TRBV5-6	CASSSLAAGSPYEQYF
once	TRBJ2-5	TRBV6-1	CASSAEGETQYF
.	TRBJ2-3	TRBV4-3	CASSQDGGGTDTQYF
.	TRBJ2-3	TRBV10-3	CAISESRAASSTDTQYF
.	TRBJ2-7	TRBV6-1	CASSEIGQGGEQYF
.	TRBJ1-1	TRBV7-3	CASSIGGGTANTEAFF
once	TRBJ2-1	TRBV4-2	CASSQDWGGYNEQFF